This TCR beta chain was recorded in a study of blood T cell repertoires in COVID-19. The CDR3 contains 14 residues. V dropped 1 base and J dropped 4 bases, with 10 bases sitting between them. Germline V gene sequence: CDR1 MGHRA, CDR2 YSYEKL. At least ten counts were recorded for this clone. Sequencing was performed with immunoSEQ multiplex PCR; in TCRdb, only in-frame clones are kept and a portion is missing. The repertoire holds under 200,000 clones, with 70% to 90% as singletons. The rearrangement uses TRBV4-1 and TRBJ1-2, with unresolved D. Source material: peripheral blood. The sequence came from a man aged 50 to 60 who had recovered from COVID-19. CDR3 protein: CASSQGEQAYGYTF. Written as DNA, the CDR3 is TGCGCCAGCAGCCAAGGAGAGCAGGCCTATGGCTACACCTTC.